This entry features one T cell receptor (beta chain) sequence. TCRdb keeps only in-frame clones here, not all; method: immunoSEQ multiplex PCR. The data hold some 97,000 clones, with approximately 84% observed a single time. The data are from a study of control samples from healthy donors and cancer patients. The TCR sequence derives from a woman aged 45-59 years in good health. Source material: blood.

The CDR3 nucleotides are TGTGCCAGCAGCCTAGTTCTCTGGGCGGGGGAAGAGACCCAGTACTTC. Translating gives CASSLVLWAGEETQYF. The rearrangement uses TRBV7-8 and TRBJ2-5; TRBD2 matches at 7 bases. Germline V CDR1 and CDR2: SGHVS, FQNEAQ. Trimming removed 5 bases from V and 3 bases from J; junction bases left unmatched: 12. This CDR3 has 16 residues. Variable domain in full (rest from reference TRBV7-8 and TRBJ2-5): GAGVSQSPRYKVAKRGQDVALRCDPISGHVSLFWYQQALGQGPEFLTYFQNEAQLDKSGLPSDRFFAERPEGSVSTLKIQRTQQEDSAVYLCASSLVLWAGEETQYFGPGTRLLVL.